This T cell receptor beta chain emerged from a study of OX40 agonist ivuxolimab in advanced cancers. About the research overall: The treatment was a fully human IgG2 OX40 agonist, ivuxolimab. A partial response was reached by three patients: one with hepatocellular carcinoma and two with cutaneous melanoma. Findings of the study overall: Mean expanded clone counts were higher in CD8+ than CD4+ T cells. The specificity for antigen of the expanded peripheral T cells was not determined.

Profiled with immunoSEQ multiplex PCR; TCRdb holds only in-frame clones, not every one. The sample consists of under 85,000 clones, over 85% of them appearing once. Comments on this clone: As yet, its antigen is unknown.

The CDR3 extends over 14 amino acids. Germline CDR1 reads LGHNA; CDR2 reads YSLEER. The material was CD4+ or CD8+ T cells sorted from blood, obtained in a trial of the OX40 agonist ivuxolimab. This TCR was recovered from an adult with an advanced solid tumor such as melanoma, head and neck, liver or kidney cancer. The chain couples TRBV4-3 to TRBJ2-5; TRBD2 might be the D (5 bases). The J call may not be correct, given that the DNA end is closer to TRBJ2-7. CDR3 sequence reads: CASSLEDPSYEQYF. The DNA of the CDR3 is TGCGCCAGCAGCCTGGAGGACCCCTCCTACGAGCAGTACTTC.